This T cell receptor beta chain was documented in a study of blood T cell repertoires in COVID-19. Study at large: The cDNA or gDNA used as material had been derived from T cells, B-cell-depleted T cells, or PBMCs.

Trimming pared 7 bases from V and 7 bases from J, leaving 17 bases between. The CDR3 totals 14 residues. The germline CDR1 and CDR2 sequences are SNHLY and FYNNEI. This clone came up a few times. Libraries were prepared by immunoSEQ multiplex PCR; TCRdb keeps only in-frame clonotypes and omits some of them. The sample holds roughly 250,000 clones, more than 60% seen once. The chain joins TRBV2 to TRBJ1-5; D is unresolved. This clonotype was obtained from a woman aged 40-49 years with active or convalescent COVID-19. Material: peripheral blood. CDR3 in amino acids: CASNFNSALQPQHF. CDR3 in DNA: TGTGCCAGCAATTTTAACTCAGCGCTACAGCCCCAGCATTTT. Filled out from reference TRBV2 and TRBJ1-5, the complete variable domain reads EPEVTQTPSHQVTQMGQEVILRCVPISNHLYFYWYRQILGQKVEFLVSFYNNEISEKSEIFDDQFSVERPDGSNFTLKIRSTKLEDSAMYFCASNFNSALQPQHFGDGTRLSIL.